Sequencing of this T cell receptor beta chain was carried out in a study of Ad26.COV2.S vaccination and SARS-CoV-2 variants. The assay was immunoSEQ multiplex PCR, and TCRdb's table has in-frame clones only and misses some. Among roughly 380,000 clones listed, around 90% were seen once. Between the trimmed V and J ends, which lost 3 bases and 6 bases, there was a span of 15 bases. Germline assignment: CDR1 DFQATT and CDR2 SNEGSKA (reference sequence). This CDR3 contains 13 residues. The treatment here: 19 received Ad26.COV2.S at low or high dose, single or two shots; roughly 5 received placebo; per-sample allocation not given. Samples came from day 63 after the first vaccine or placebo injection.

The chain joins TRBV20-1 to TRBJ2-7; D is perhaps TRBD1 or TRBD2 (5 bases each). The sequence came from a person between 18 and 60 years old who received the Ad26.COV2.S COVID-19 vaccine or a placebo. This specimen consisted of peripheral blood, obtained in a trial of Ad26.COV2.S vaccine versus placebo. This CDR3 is CSASQGTSGEQYF. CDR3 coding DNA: TGCAGTGCTAGTCAAGGGACCAGTGGCGAGCAGTACTTC.